Given below is one T cell receptor (beta chain) in context. Its target is not known. These data come from a study of shared clonotypes between healthy human individuals. About the research overall: Each donor's CD8 memory used one plate, CD8 naive two, each CD4 subset three.

Assay: immunoSEQ multiplex PCR; the TCRdb copy retains only in-frame clones and omits some. The profile shows about 2 million clones, about 95% of them singletons. Study-wide results and limits: Sampling covered blood only; tissue repertoires likely differ. Non-shared clonotypes had lower generation probabilities than those shared by all four donors. Investigators expected sequencing depth to affect clonotype sharing among donors.

Terminally differentiated effector memory CD45RA+ cells were left out of the naive CD8 fraction, which was CD45RO-negative and positively selected for CCR7. Germline CDR1 and CDR2: WNHNN and SYGVQD (reference sequence). Trimming removed 10 bases from V and 3 bases from J, with 15 bases in between. The CDR3 totals 13 residues. The sequence derives from a man between 18 and 29 years old in good health. The rearrangement joins TRBV10-1 to TRBJ1-2, with D unresolved. Specimen: naive CD8+ T cells sorted from blood. CDR3 region: CAIQENKDYGYTF. CDR3 DNA sequence: TGCGCCATCCAAGAGAACAAGGACTATGGCTACACCTTC.